These 5 T cell receptor beta chains were all obtained from the same sample, sequenced in a study of beta chain features in type 1 diabetes. Findings and caveats of the study: When Type 1 diabetes patients were examined, their TCRB CDR3s proved moderately but significantly shorter in all four CD4+ subsets.

Expressed TCRB transcripts were sequenced because the entire RNA isolate underwent reverse transcription. The table came from immunoSEQ multiplex PCR; TCRdb's copy has only in-frame clones and leaves some out. The table has around 710,000 clones, around 12% seen once. No antigen has been identified for these receptors. Material: naive CD4+ T cells from blood. These TCRs come from a young man with type 1 diabetes.

V is TRBV30 and J is TRBJ1-5; D is ambiguous. CDR1 GTSNPN and CDR2 SVGIG come from the germline V gene (reference sequence). With 5 bases removed from V and 1 base from J, the gap between germline ends came to 9 bases. The CDR3 is 13 amino acids. The CDR3: CAWGSQSNQPQHF. The DNA for the CDR3 is TGTGCCTGGGGCAGCCAGAGCAATCAGCCCCAGCATTTT. Variable domain in full (rest from reference TRBV30 and TRBJ1-5): SQTIHQWPATLVQPVGSPLSLECTVEGTSNPNLYWYRQAAGRGLQLLFYSVGIGQISSEVPQNLSASRPQDRQFILSSKKLLLSDSGFYLCAWGSQSNQPQHFGDGTRLSIL.

The sample holds a few counts of this clone. The chain uses TRBV14 and TRBJ2-7; D is unclear. Between the trimmed V and J ends, which lost 0 bases and 2 bases, there was a span of 5 bases. The CDR3 runs 13 residues. CDR1 and CDR2 from the germline V gene are SGHDN and FVKESK. CDR3 sequence (DNA): TGTGCCAGCAGCCAAGATTGGGCCTACGAGCAGTACTTC. Its translation: CASSQDWAYEQYF.

This clone showed up just a few times. V and J are TRBV9 and TRBJ2-2; no definite D call. The CDR3 covers 15 residues. Trimming removed 0 bases at V and 4 bases at J, with 10 bases between. Looked up from germline, CDR1 is SGDLS and CDR2 is YYNGEE. CDR3 nucleotides: TGTGCCAGCAGCGTAGGAAATGGAGTCACCGGGGAGCTGTTTTTT. Protein product: CASSVGNGVTGELFF.

This clone occurred a few times. The V call is TRBV4-3, the J call TRBJ2-7, with unresolved D. This CDR3 is built from 18 residues. With 0 bases removed from V and 0 bases from J, the gap between germline ends came to 18 bases. Germline CDR1 is LGHNA and CDR2 is YSLEER. This CDR3 is CASSQDLGTEVSSYEQYF. The CDR3 coding sequence is TGCGCCAGCAGCCAAGATTTAGGCACAGAGGTGAGCTCCTACGAGCAGTACTTC.

A few counts support this clone. Other DNA sequences in the same sample also yield this CDR3. V usage is TRBV5-4 and J usage is TRBJ1-2; D gene uncertain. The germline V and J ends were trimmed by 2 bases and 4 bases, with 6 bases remaining between them. The CDR3 extends over 12 amino acids. In germline, CDR1 is SGHNT, CDR2 YYREEE (reference sequence). The CDR3 nucleotides are TGTGCCAGCAGCTTCGGGTCCTATGGCTACACCTTC. Its translation is CASSFGSYGYTF.